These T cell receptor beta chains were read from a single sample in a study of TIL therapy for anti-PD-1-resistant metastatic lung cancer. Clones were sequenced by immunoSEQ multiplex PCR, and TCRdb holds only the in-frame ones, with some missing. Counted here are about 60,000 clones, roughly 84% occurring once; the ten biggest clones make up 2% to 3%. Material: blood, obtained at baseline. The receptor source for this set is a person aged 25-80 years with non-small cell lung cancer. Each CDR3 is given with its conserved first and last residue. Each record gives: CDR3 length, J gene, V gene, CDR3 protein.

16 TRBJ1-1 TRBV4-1 CASSQAGGLGDPEAFF
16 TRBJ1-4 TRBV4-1 CASSPQGAGRNEKLFF
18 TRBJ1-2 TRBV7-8 CASSFELSLRTGYYGYTF
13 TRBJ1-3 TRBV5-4 CASSLASGNTIYF
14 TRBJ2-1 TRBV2 CASSGLAPDNEQFF
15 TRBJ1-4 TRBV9 CASSGSGTGSEKLFF
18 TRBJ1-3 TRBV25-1 CASRPSDGQILSGNTIYF
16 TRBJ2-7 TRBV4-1 CASSQVLGGEAYEQYF
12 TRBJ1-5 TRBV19 CASSIAGEPQHF
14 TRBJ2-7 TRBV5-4 CASSLYYSSYEQYF
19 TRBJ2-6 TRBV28 CASSLERGSAASGANVLTF
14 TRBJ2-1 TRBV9 CASSRSGRSDEQFF
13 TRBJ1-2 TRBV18 CASSTGPGDGYTF
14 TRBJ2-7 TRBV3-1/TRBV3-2 CASSQEGTAYEQYF
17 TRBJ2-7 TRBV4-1 CASSQDEQQEYSYEQYF
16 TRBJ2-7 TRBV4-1 CASSQDSPGRDYEQYF
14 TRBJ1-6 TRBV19 CASSIGAGSSPLHF
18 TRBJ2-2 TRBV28 CASSLGYSMGARAGELFF
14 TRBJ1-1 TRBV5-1 CASSLERENTEAFF
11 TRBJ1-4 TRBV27 CASKYGEKLFF
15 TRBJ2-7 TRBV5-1 CASSLEPSTNYEQYF
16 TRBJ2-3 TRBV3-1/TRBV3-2 CASSQALASWGDTQYF
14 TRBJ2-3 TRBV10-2 CASRLYRDTDTQYF
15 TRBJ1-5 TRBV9 CASSVGPTQGEPQHF
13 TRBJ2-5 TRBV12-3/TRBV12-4 CASSLWGEETQYF
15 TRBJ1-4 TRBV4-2 CASSQAPATNEKLFF
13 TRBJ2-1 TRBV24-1 CATRRDSYNEQFF
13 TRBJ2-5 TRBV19 CASSIAGAGTQYF
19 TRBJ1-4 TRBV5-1 CASSSRGPSGTGFGEKLFF
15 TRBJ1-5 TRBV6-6 CASSEGQNIDQPQHF
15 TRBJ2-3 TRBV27 CASSLTETSTDTQYF
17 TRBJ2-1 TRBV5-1 CASSPPEWLAEDNEQFF
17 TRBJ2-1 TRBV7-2 CASSLWDLRDSINEQFF
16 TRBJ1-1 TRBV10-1 CASSDGTGDLNTEAFF
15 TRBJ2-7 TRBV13 CASSLAAGTAYEQYF
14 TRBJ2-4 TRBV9 CASSIGTGGSIQYF
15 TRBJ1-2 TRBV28 CATEFGLDRDYGYTF
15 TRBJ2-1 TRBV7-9 CASSPSPTPGDEQFF
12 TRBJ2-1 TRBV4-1 CASSQGINEQFF
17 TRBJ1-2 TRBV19 CASSINYYRGLSQGYTF
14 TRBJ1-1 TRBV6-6 CASTQGSGNTEAFF
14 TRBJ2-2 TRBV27 CASSLGGAGGELFF
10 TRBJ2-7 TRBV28 CASSSHEQYF
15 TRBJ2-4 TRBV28 CASSPLKLAKNIQYF
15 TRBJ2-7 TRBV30 CAWDDRPTGSYEQYF
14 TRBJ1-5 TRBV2 CASSEAQGNQPQHF
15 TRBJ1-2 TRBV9 CASSDGPWPNYGYTF
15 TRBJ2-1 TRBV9 CASSGRGVSYNEQFF
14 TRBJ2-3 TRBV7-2 CASSLETGRDTQYF
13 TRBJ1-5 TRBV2 CATTSFSNQPQHF
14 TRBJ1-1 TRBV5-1 CASSLDGQGTEAFF
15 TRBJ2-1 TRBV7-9 CASSLDGTEANEQFF
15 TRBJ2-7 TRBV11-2 CASSPLTGNRFEQYF
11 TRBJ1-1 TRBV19 CASGDYTEAFF